This T cell receptor (beta chain) was observed in a study of blood T cell repertoires in COVID-19 (dated by TCRdb to 2018 to 2020). Study-level background: Samples covering the acute and convalescent phases of COVID-19 were provided by collaborators in the United States, Italy and Spain. A de-identified subject ID, COVID-19 status, age in years and sex were almost always included in the sample metadata. Deeply sampled blood TCRbeta repertoires from subjects exposed to, actively infected with, or recovered from COVID-19 were included in the dataset. The prospective study material was composed of cDNA or gDNA derived from T cells, B-cell-depleted T cells, or PBMCs. Where HLA class I and class II types were available, the types were taken from metadata supplied by the sample provider, not from assay-based typing. The samples were drawn from two sources: the first 160 participants of the ongoing ImmuneRACE study, and 1,000 to 1,500 subjects contributed by 6 global collaborators. The repertoires were released in a freely available public database intended as a resource for research on the immune response to SARS-CoV-2.

To note about this clone: The target of this receptor is not known. No quality values exist for individual bases; no much larger clone is one base distant.

Paper-wide results and their limitations: The amount of clinical and demographic metadata varied by source and participant and was provided uncurated.

V is pruned by 3 bases and J by 2 bases, leaving 5 bases of the junction without a gene match. Reading from cysteine to phenylalanine, the CDR3 counts 16 amino acids. CDR3 DNA only is kept here, 48 bases in frame from base 1. For CDR1 and CDR2, the germline V gene lists LGHNA and YNFKEQ. TCRbeta CDR3 regions were amplified from genomic DNA by means of the immunoSEQ Assay, a bias-controlled multiplex PCR. Concerning the study's data processing: The number of nucleated cells in each sample was estimated from the amplification of reference gene primers within the assay. Sequence reads were collapsed and filtered to measure the absolute abundance of every unique TCRbeta CDR3 rearrangement. For each sample, productive Simpson clonality was calculated by taking the square root of Simpson's diversity index across productive rearrangements. Not all clones reach the TCRdb copy of this immuneACCESS table, which keeps in-frame sequences only. Checked studies attribute under half of the gap to unresolved V genes and leave the rest unexplained. D and trimming come from the DNA, and the V and J calls and clone size come from that table. The sample table lists approximately 310,000 clones, approximately 83% of them with a count of one. The ten most abundant clones make up 2.2% of the sample.

Participants in the prospective study were enrolled through a virtual design, were aged about 18 to 90 years, and lived in 24 United States geographic areas. To assign participants to cohorts, the prospective study relied on clinical history that participants themselves reported in a screening survey and a study questionnaire. For ImmuneRACE Cohort 3, a participant was defined as recovered based on two consecutive negative NP/OP PCR tests, clearance by a healthcare professional, or resolution of symptoms. In the prospective study, mobile phlebotomists collected whole blood, serum and a nasopharyngeal or oropharyngeal swab from each participant. Prospective study participants could optionally give additional blood draws and questionnaires over an approximately two-month period. Before DNA extraction, blood samples from the prospective study were shipped at room temperature or frozen.

The chain is assembled from TRBV4-2 and TRBJ2-7; TRBD2 fits 12 bases in the junction. Material: PBMCs or T cells enriched from blood (not recorded which). This receptor was obtained from a man younger than 45 who had recovered from COVID-19. The CDR3 protein: CASSHKTSGGTYEQYF. The bases read TGTGCCAGCAGCCACAAGACTAGCGGGGGTACCTACGAGCAGTACTTC.